The rows below give T cell receptor beta chains drawn from one sample of a study of CD8+ T cells in alopecia areata. Repertoires were generated with immunoSEQ multiplex PCR, while TCRdb's copy carries only in-frame clones and drops some. This table holds roughly 200,000 clones, roughly three fifths found once. The specimen comprised CD8+ T cells sorted from blood, sampled at week 24, from a patient treated with tofacitinib. Receptors originate from a human donor with alopecia areata. CDR3s include the opening cysteine and the closing phenylalanine or tryptophan. A D gene is named only where the DNA matches it firmly. Clone size is stated in some rows and not others, as once, few, many or a class when expanded.

TRBJ2-3 | TRBV2 | TRBD2 | few | TGTGCCATGACCGGGGGGAGCACAGATACGCAGTATTTT | CAMTGGSTDTQYF
TRBJ2-1 | TRBV11-2 | - | - | TGTGCCAGCAGCTTAGGGTCTTACCATGAGCAGTTCTTC | CASSLGSYHEQFF
TRBJ1-4 | TRBV5-6 | - | - | TGTGCCAGCAGCTCCACGACAAGGGCAACCGAAAAACTGTTTTTT | CASSSTTRATEKLFF
TRBJ2-7 | TRBV30 | - | - | TGTGCCGGCAGGGGGGTCTACGAGCAGTACTTC | CAGRGVYEQYF
TRBJ2-7 | TRBV15 | TRBD2 | - | TGTGCCACCAGCGGGACTAGCTACTACGAGCAGTACTTC | CATSGTSYYEQYF
TRBJ1-1 | TRBV4-1 | - | - | TGCGCCAGCAGCCAACCGAGGGTGAACACTGAAGCTTTCTTT | CASSQPRVNTEAFF
TRBJ2-3 | TRBV25-1 | - | few | TGTGCCAGCAGTTTGGGGCCCGATACGCAGTATTTT | CASSLGPDTQYF
TRBJ2-1 | TRBV7-9 | TRBD1 | - | TGTGCCAGCAGCTTCGACAGGGGGAAACACAATGAGCAGTTCTTC | CASSFDRGKHNEQFF
TRBJ2-5 | TRBV11-2 | TRBD2 | - | TGTGCCAGCAGCCTAGGGACTAGCACGTACTTC | CASSLGTSTYF
TRBJ2-7 | TRBV11-2 | TRBD1 | - | TGTGCCAGCAGCTTTGGGACAGGGGGCATCGACGAGCAGTACTTC | CASSFGTGGIDEQYF
TRBJ1-1 | TRBV4-2 | - | - | TGTGCCAGCAGCCAAGGGGCAGGGGCGGATGGGGAAGCTTTCTTT | CASSQGAGADGEAFF
TRBJ2-2 | TRBV7-9 | - | - | TGTGCCAGCAGTCCATACTCGGACAGCAACACCGGGGAGCTGTTTTTT | CASSPYSDSNTGELFF
TRBJ2-7 | TRBV2 | - | - | TGTGCCAGCAGTGAGGGGACCTCCTACGAGCAGTACTTC | CASSEGTSYEQYF
TRBJ1-2 | TRBV27 | TRBD1 | - | TGTGCCAGCAGCCTATTCGCAGGGACAGACAATAACTATGGCTACACCTTC | CASSLFAGTDNNYGYTF
TRBJ1-2 | TRBV30 | TRBD1 | - | TGTGCCTGGAGCACCCTACGGGACAGAAATAACTATGGCTACACCTTC | CAWSTLRDRNNYGYTF
TRBJ1-2 | TRBV10-3 | - | - | TGTGCCATCAGAGGGGCCGACATCACACATGGCTACACCTTC | CAIRGADITHGYTF
TRBJ2-5 | TRBV10-3 | - | - | TGTGCCATCAGTGATGGAGTAGAGACCCAGTACTTC | CAISDGVETQYF
TRBJ1-2 | TRBV9 | - | - | TGTGCCAGCAGCGGGGTGTCTGGGTATGGCTACACCTTC | CASSGVSGYGYTF
TRBJ1-5 | TRBV15 | - | - | TGTGCCACCAGCAGAGATCGTGTGGAGGAAAGCAATCAGCCCCAGCATTTT | CATSRDRVEESNQPQHF
TRBJ1-1 | TRBV5-1 | - | - | TGCGCCAGCAGGCTTGGGGGGAACACTGAAGCTTTCTTT | CASRLGGNTEAFF
TRBJ1-1 | TRBV27 | - | - | TGTGCCAGCAGTTGGACGGTTGGCAACACTGAAGCTTTCTTT | CASSWTVGNTEAFF
TRBJ2-3 | TRBV30 | TRBD2 | once | TGTGCCTCGCGGCGGGGGGCAGCAGATACGCAGTATTTT | CASRRGAADTQYF
TRBJ2-7 | TRBV28 | - | few | TGTGCCAGCAGTTTAGGACACCGGGACCCCTACGAGCAGTACTTC | CASSLGHRDPYEQYF
TRBJ2-3 | TRBV7-9 | TRBD1 | few | TGTGCCAGCAGCACCCCCTGGGACAGTGGCACAGATACGCAGTATTTT | CASSTPWDSGTDTQYF
TRBJ2-7 | TRBV2 | - | - | TGTGCCAGCAGTGAAGCCCGCGGGTACGAGCAGTACTTC | CASSEARGYEQYF
TRBJ1-6 | TRBV6-5 | - | - | TGTGCCAGCAGTCATACAGGGTCCCCTTCACCCCTCCACTTT | CASSHTGSPSPLHF
TRBJ2-1 | TRBV2 | TRBD2 | few | TGTGCCAGCAGGGCAAAACCGGGACTAGCGGCCTCAATGGGGCAGTTCTTC | CASRAKPGLAASMGQFF
TRBJ1-1 | TRBV5-6 | - | - | TGTGCCAGCAGCTTGGATTTGGAGACGGAGAACACTGAAGCTTTCTTT | CASSLDLETENTEAFF
TRBJ2-7 | TRBV5-1 | - | - | TGCGCCAGCAGCTTGGGGCAGGGTCTCTACGAGCAGTACTTC | CASSLGQGLYEQYF